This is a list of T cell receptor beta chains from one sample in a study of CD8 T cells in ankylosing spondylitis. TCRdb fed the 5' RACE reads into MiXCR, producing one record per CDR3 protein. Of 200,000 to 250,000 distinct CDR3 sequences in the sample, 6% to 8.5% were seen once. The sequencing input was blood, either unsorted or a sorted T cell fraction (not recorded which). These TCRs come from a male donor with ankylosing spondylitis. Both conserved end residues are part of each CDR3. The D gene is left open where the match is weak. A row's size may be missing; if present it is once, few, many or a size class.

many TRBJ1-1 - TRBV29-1 TGCAGCGTTGTCCGGGGGAGCACTGAAGCTTTCTTT CSVVRGSTEAFF
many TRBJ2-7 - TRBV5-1 TGCGCCAGCAGCTTGGAGACACGCCCAGCCTACGAGCAGTACTTC CASSLETRPAYEQYF
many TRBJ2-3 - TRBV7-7 TGTGCTAGCAGTCTCACAGAGTTGACAGATACGCAGTATTTT CASSLTELTDTQYF
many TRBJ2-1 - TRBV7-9 TGTGCCAGCAGCTTACAGGCATATGAGCAGTTCTTC CASSLQAYEQFF
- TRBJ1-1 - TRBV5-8 TGTGCCAGCAGCTTTAGGGAGGCTGAAGCTTTCTTT CASSFREAEAFF
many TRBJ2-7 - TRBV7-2 TGTGCCAGCAGCTCCCCGGTTGCTAGGGTGGGCTCCTACGAGCAGTACTTC CASSSPVARVGSYEQYF
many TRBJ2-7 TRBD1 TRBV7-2 TGTGCCAGCAGCCCGAGGGGGCGCGAGCAGTACTTC CASSPRGREQYF
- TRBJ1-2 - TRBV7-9 TGTGCCAGCAGCTTTACAGGGAGCTATGGCTACACCTTC CASSFTGSYGYTF
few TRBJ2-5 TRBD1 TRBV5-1 TGCGCCAGCAGGGAGGACAGGTCTGGCAGGGGGGAGACCCAGTACTTC CASREDRSGRGETQYF
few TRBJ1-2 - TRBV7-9 TGTGCCAGCAGAGGGGGAGTCAAAGGCCTCTATGGCTACACCTTC CASRGGVKGLYGYTF
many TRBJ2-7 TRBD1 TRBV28 TGTGCCAGCACCCTAGGGACAGACGAGCAGTACTTC CASTLGTDEQYF
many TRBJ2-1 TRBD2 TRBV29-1 TGCAGCGCTCTGACTAGCGGGATTGGCAATGAGCAGTTCTTC CSALTSGIGNEQFF
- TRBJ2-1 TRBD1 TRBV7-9 TGTGCCAGCAGCCCACGCCTTTGGGACAGGGAAATAGGTGAGCAGTTCTTC CASSPRLWDREIGEQFF
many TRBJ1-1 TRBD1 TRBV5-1 TGCGCCAGCAGCCGTACGACAGGGGGAACTGAAGCTTTCTTT CASSRTTGGTEAFF
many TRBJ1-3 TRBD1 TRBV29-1 TGCAGCGTTGAATTGCCAGGGGGAACTGGAAACACCATATATTTT CSVELPGGTGNTIYF
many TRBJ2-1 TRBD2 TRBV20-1 TGCAGTGCTCGGAGGCGGGGGGGCTTCAATGAGCAGTTCTTC CSARRRGGFNEQFF
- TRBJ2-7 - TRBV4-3 TGCGCCAGCAGTTTTACCGAAAGGGGCTACGAGCAGTACTTC CASSFTERGYEQYF
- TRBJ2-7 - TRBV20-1 TGCAGTGCAAAGGACATAACTTCCTACGAGCAGTACTTC CSAKDITSYEQYF
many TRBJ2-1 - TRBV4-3 TGCGCCAGCAGCCAAGCCGCAGGGACGTACTCCTACAATGAGCAGTTCTTC CASSQAAGTYSYNEQFF
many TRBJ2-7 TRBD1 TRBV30 TGTGCCTGGACGCTACAGGGGAGCTCCTACGAGCAGTACTTC CAWTLQGSSYEQYF
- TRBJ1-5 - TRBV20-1 TGCAGTGCTAGAGCAGGATATAGCAATCAGCCCCAGCATTTT CSARAGYSNQPQHF
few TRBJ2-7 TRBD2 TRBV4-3 TGCGCCAGCAGCCAAGATAAGCGGGGCACAAACTACGAGCAGTACTTC CASSQDKRGTNYEQYF
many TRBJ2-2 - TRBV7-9 TGTGCCAGCAGCTTAGATCGGTCCGGGGAGCTGTTTTTT CASSLDRSGELFF
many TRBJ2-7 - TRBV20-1 TGCAGTGCTGAAGGATACGAGCAGTACTTC CSAEGYEQYF
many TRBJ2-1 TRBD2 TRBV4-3 TGCGCCAGCAGCCAAGGGACTAGCGCCGACAATGAGCAGTTCTTC CASSQGTSADNEQFF
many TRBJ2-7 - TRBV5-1 TGCGCCAGCAGCTTGGGGCAGAACTCCTACGAGCAGTACTTC CASSLGQNSYEQYF
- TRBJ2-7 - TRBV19 TGTGCCAGCCGGGGATGGGATTACTACGAGCAGTACTTC CASRGWDYYEQYF
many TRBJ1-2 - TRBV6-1 TGTGCCAGCAGTCAATTAAAATTCGGGGGGGCGGATGGCTACACCTTC CASSQLKFGGADGYTF
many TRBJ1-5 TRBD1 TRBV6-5 TGTGCCAGCAGTTACTCCGGGACAGGAAAATATAGCAATCAGCCCCAGCATTTT CASSYSGTGKYSNQPQHF
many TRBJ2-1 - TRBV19 TGTGCCAGTAGTATAAGGGACAAGAGCTCCTACAATGAGCAGTTCTTC CASSIRDKSSYNEQFF
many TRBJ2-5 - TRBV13 TGTGCCAGCAGCGGAAGTGGGTTAGGAGAGACCCAGTACTTC CASSGSGLGETQYF
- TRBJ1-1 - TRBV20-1 TGCAGTGCTAGAGAGGTCGGGGGGACAACTGAAGCTTTCTTT CSAREVGGTTEAFF
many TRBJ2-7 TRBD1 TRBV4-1 TGCGCCAGCAGCCAAGTGCACAGGGGATTCGAGCAGTACTTC CASSQVHRGFEQYF
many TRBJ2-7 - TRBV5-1 TGCGCCAGCAGCCCGACGGATGGCGGCTACGAGCAGTACTTC CASSPTDGGYEQYF
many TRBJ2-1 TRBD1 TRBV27 TGTGCCAGCACATCCGGGACAGGGGGATACAATGAGCAGTTCTTC CASTSGTGGYNEQFF